Following are 20 T cell receptor beta chains from one sample sequenced in a study of neoadjuvant anti-PD-1 for oral cavity cancer. Generated by immunoSEQ multiplex PCR, the TCRdb table keeps only in-frame clones and is missing some. Among some 15,000 clones listed, more than 70% were seen once. Sample time point: after neoadjuvant nivolumab, at surgical resection. This specimen consisted of PBMCs, obtained after nivolumab (anti-PD-1) treatment. The receptors come from a person between 40 and 85 years old with oral cavity squamous cell carcinoma.

The chain links TRBV5-4 to TRBJ2-7, with 9 positions matching TRBD2. V dropped 8 bases and J dropped 1; count of bases not matched to a gene: 7. Germline loops: CDR1 SGHNT, CDR2 YYREEE (reference sequence). The length of the CDR3 is 14 residues. The CDR3 sequence: CASHIAGVSYEQYF. The CDR3 coding sequence is TGTGCCAGTCACATAGCGGGGGTTTCCTACGAGCAGTACTTC.

The chain employs TRBV6-5 and TRBJ2-7, with 7 nucleotides matching TRBD2. J was trimmed by 3 bases and V by 8 bases; bases with no gene match: 7. The CDR3 is 13 residues long. CDR1 is MNHEY and CDR2 is SVGAGI in the germline V gene. Written as DNA, the CDR3 is TGTGCCAGCCACAAATGGGGGGGCTACGAGCAGTACTTC. Protein product: CASHKWGGYEQYF.

This rearrangement joins TRBV27 to TRBJ2-1, with 10 nucleotides matching TRBD2. The CDR3 loop spans 16 amino acids. Losses at the gene ends were 5 bases for V and 4 bases for J; bases not matched to a gene: 8. CDR1 and CDR2 (germline): MNHEY, SMNVEV (reference sequence). The CDR3 reads CASSIITSGAYNEQFF. The CDR3 nucleotides are TGTGCCAGCAGTATAATAACTAGCGGGGCTTACAATGAGCAGTTCTTC.

V is TRBV4-1 and J is TRBJ2-1; D is unresolved. V was shortened by 1 base and J by 0 bases, with 10 bases between the two germline ends. This CDR3 has 16 residues. Per germline, CDR1 MGHRA and CDR2 YSYEKL. The CDR3 coding sequence is TGCGCCAGCAGCCAAGTAAACCTGGTCTCCTACAATGAGCAGTTCTTC. This sequence encodes CASSQVNLVSYNEQFF.

This clone showed up just a few times. The chain has TRBV27 and TRBJ1-2; D is ambiguous. V was pared by 0 bases and J by 5 bases, with 10 bases between. There are 14 residues in the CDR3. Germline V CDR1 and CDR2: MNHEY, SMNVEV (reference sequence). CDR3 bases: TGTGCCAGCAGTTTATCTCCAGGTAGTTATGGCTACACCTTC. Encoded protein: CASSLSPGSYGYTF.

This chain joins TRBV6-6 and TRBJ1-1; D remains unclear. Germline CDR1 reads MNHNY; CDR2 reads SVGAGI (reference sequence). V was pared by 2 bases and J by 2 bases, with 9 bases between. The CDR3 totals 14 residues. This CDR3 is CASSYATVNTEAFF. The CDR3 DNA follows: TGTGCCAGCAGTTACGCCACAGTCAACACTGAAGCTTTCTTT.

The chain is built from TRBV5-4 and TRBJ2-7; D is uncertain. The CDR3 is 14 residues long. Germline CDR1 SGHNT, CDR2 YYREEE (reference sequence). Trimming removed 4 bases from V and 5 bases from J, with 16 bases in between. The CDR3 coding sequence is TGTGCCAGCAGCCTGGATGGCGTCCCCAACGAGCAGTACTTC. Translation gives CASSLDGVPNEQYF. Filled out from reference TRBV5-4 and TRBJ2-7, the complete variable domain reads ETGVTQSPTHLIKTRGQQVTLRCSSQSGHNTVSWYQQALGQGPQFIFQYYREEENGRGNFPPRFSGLQFPNYSSELNVNALELDDSALYLCASSLDGVPNEQYFGPGTRLTVT.

The chain combines TRBV19 with TRBJ1-5; the D gene is possibly TRBD1 (6 bases). Trimming pared 3 bases from V and 1 base from J, leaving 10 bases between. Germline V lookup: CDR1 LNHDA, CDR2 SQIVND (reference sequence). This CDR3 spans 15 amino acids. The DNA for the CDR3 is TGTGCCAGTAGTATGGCGGGGGCCAGCAATCAGCCCCAGCATTTT. Amino acid sequence: CASSMAGASNQPQHF.

This rearrangement joins TRBV7-2 to TRBJ2-7; D is uncertain. V lost 3 bases to trimming and J lost 5 bases, with 11 bases between them. Germline CDR1 is SGHTA and CDR2 is FQGNSA. The CDR3 covers 13 residues. CDR3 amino acids: CASSFTVKDEQYF. DNA for the CDR3: TGTGCCAGCAGCTTCACAGTAAAAGACGAGCAGTACTTC. The whole variable domain, filled in from reference TRBV7-2 and TRBJ2-7, reads GAGVSQSPSNKVTEKGKDVELRCDPISGHTALYWYRQSLGQGLEFLIYFQGNSAPDKSGLPSDRFSAERTGGSVSTLTIQRTQQEDSAVYLCASSFTVKDEQYFGPGTRLTVT.

CDR3 in DNA: TGTGCCAGCAGGACTACTGGGAGGGTAGGTTCACCCCTCCACTTT. Translated, it gives CASRTTGRVGSPLHF. J is TRBJ1-6 and V is TRBV11-2; D is unresolved. This CDR3 region has 15 residues. The V end was cut by 6 bases, the J end by 9 bases, with 18 bases between. CDR1 and CDR2 from the germline V gene are SGHAT and FQNNGV.

The V call is TRBV5-1, the J call TRBJ2-1; D could derive from TRBD1 or TRBD2 (6 bases each). Per the germline V gene, CDR1 is SGHRS and CDR2 is YFSETQ. This CDR3 spans 17 amino acids. The germline V and J ends were trimmed by 0 bases and 0 bases, with 13 bases remaining between them. The CDR3 DNA is TGCGCCAGCAGCTTGGGCGGGACGGACAGCTCCTACAATGAGCAGTTCTTC. This codes for CASSLGGTDSSYNEQFF.

This chain uses TRBV7-6 with TRBJ2-2, with no clear D. Germline-derived CDR1 and CDR2 are SGHVS and FNYEAQ. CDR3 length: 14 residues. Trimming stripped 7 bases from V and 7 bases from J, with 16 bases between. The CDR3 DNA sequence: TGTGCCAGCACTTCGGGTCCAGCAAACGGGGAGCTGTTTTTT. Translating gives CASTSGPANGELFF.

This chain uses TRBV30 with TRBJ1-2; 7 bases match TRBD1. CDR1 GTSNPN and CDR2 SVGIG come from the germline V gene (reference sequence). Losses at the gene ends were 2 bases for V and 2 bases for J; bases not matched to a gene: 2. The CDR3 extends over 13 amino acids. CDR3 DNA sequence: TGTGCCTGGAGTCCGACAGGGAACTATGGCTACACCTTC. It translates to CAWSPTGNYGYTF.

This clone appeared a few times. This chain joins TRBV7-9 and TRBJ1-1; D is uncertain. The germline CDR1 and CDR2 sequences are SEHNR and FQNEAQ (reference sequence). V gave up 1 base and J gave up 0 bases, with 12 bases separating them. The CDR3 extends over 16 amino acids. CDR3: CASSLGSVRLNTEAFF. CDR3 sequence (DNA): TGTGCCAGCAGCTTAGGGTCGGTCAGGTTGAACACTGAAGCTTTCTTT.

The chain carries TRBV7-8 and TRBJ1-5; D not certain. V lost 0 bases to trimming and J lost 6 bases, with 3 bases between them. CDR1 and CDR2 (germline): SGHVS, FQNEAQ. The CDR3 covers 12 residues. The CDR3 DNA sequence: TGTGCCAGCAGCTTAGCGGGTCAGCCCCAGCATTTT. Amino acids: CASSLAGQPQHF.

V gene TRBV19 combines with J gene TRBJ2-5; D possibly corresponds to TRBD2 (5 bases). From germline, CDR1 is LNHDA and CDR2 SQIVND (reference sequence). The CDR3 is 13 amino acids. V lost 5 bases and J 5 bases, leaving 12 bases between the germline ends. The CDR3 coding sequence is TGTGCCAGTAGTTTGCGGGCTCGGGAGACCCAGTACTTC. Translating it yields CASSLRARETQYF.

This clone was observed a single time. CDR3 region: CASSQDSTGATDTQYF. CDR3 sequence (DNA): TGTGCCAGCAGCCAAGATAGTACGGGAGCTACAGATACGCAGTATTTT. This chain links TRBV4-2 with TRBJ2-3; possible D gene TRBD2, 6 bases. V was cut by 0 bases and J by 3 bases, with 13 bases left in between. Looked up from germline, CDR1 is LGHNA and CDR2 is YNFKEQ. This CDR3 region has 16 residues.

J is TRBJ1-2 and V is TRBV5-1, with 7 positions matching TRBD1. From germline, CDR1 is SGHRS and CDR2 YFSETQ. After removal of 4 bases from V and 4 bases from J, the junction contained 7 bases not matched to a gene. There are 14 residues in the CDR3. The CDR3 sequence is CASSPPRGGYGYTF. The DNA for the CDR3 is TGCGCCAGCAGCCCACCCAGGGGGGGCTATGGCTACACCTTC.

V is TRBV6-5 and J is TRBJ2-7; 9 positions agree with TRBD1. The CDR3 runs 15 residues. CDR1 is MNHEY, CDR2 SVGAGI, per germline. V shed 5 bases and J 3 bases; nucleotides not matched to a gene: 8. The CDR3 DNA is TGTGCCAGCAGTCCCGGGACAGGGTCATACTACGAGCAGTACTTC. Residues: CASSPGTGSYYEQYF.

The chain is built from TRBV4-1 and TRBJ1-4, with TRBD1 matching 7 bases. Germline V CDR1 and CDR2: MGHRA, YSYEKL. The CDR3 has 14 residues. V lost 4 bases and J lost 8; bases outside the gene matches: 7. The chain's CDR3 is CASSRPGQDEKLFF. The DNA of the CDR3 is TGCGCCAGCAGCCGACCCGGACAGGACGAAAAACTGTTTTTT.